The present T cell receptor (beta chain) was sequenced within a study of T cells in Graves' hyperthyroidism and ophthalmopathy. This clonotype was counted at least ten times. This CDR3 is 17 amino acids long. The germline CDR1 and CDR2 sequences are SGDLS and YYNGEE. V gave up 5 bases and J gave up 0 bases, with 15 bases separating them. The TCR beta CDR3 regions underwent amplification using RNA transcripts as the source. An initial round of RT-PCR targeting the TCR CDR3 relied on the HTBI primer set. MiXCR, applied by TCRdb to the multiplex PCR reads, yields one record per CDR3 protein. The data hold 550,000 to 700,000 distinct CDR3 sequences, with 35% to 55% observed a single time.

V usage is TRBV9 and J usage is TRBJ2-6, with D perhaps being TRBD1 or TRBD2 (5 bases each). The sample consisted of peripheral blood or thyroid tissue (not recorded which). This clonotype was sampled from an adult woman with Graves' disease, either hyperthyroidism or ophthalmopathy (not recorded which). The CDR3 loop reads CASRGEFGDSGANVLTF. DNA of the CDR3: TGTGCCAGCAGGGGGGAGTTTGGGGACTCTGGGGCCAACGTCCTGACTTTC.